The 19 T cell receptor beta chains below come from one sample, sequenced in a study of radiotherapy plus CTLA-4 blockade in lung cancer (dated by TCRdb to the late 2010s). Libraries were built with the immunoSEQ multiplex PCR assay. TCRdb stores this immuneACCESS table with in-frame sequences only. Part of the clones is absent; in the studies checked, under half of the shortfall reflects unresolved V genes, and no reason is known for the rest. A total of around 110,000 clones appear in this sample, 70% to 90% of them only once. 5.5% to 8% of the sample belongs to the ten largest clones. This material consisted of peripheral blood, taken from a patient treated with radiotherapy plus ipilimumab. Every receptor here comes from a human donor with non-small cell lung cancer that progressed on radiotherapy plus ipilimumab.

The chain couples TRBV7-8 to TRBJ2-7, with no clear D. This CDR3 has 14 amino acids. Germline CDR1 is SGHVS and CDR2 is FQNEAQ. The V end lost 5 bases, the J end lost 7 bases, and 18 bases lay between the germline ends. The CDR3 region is CASSPRPHILEQYF. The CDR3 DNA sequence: TGTGCCAGCAGCCCCAGACCCCACATTTTAGAGCAGTACTTC.

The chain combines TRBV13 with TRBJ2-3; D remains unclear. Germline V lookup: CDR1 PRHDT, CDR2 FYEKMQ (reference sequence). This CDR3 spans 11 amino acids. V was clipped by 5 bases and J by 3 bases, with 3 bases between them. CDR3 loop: CASSRTDTQYF. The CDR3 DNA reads TGTGCCAGCAGCAGAACAGATACGCAGTATTTT.

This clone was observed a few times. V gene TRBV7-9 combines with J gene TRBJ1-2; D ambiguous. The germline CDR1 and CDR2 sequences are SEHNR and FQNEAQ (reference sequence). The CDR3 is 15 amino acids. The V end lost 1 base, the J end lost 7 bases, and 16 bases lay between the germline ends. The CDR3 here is CASSLESAGFSGYTF. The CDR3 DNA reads TGTGCCAGCAGCTTAGAATCGGCGGGATTCAGTGGCTACACCTTC.

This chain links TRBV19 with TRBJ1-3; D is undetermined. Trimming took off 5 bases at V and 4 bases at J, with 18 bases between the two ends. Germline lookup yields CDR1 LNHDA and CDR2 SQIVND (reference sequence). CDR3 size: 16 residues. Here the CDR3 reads CASSPTDKGLGNTIYF. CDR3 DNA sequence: TGTGCCAGTAGTCCTACTGACAAAGGACTCGGAAACACCATATATTTT.

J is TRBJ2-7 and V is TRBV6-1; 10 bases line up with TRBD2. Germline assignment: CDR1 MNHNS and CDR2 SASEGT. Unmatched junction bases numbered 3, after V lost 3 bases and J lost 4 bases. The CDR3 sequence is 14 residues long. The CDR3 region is CASSEGLAWYEQYF. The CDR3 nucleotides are TGTGCCAGCAGTGAGGGACTAGCGTGGTACGAGCAGTACTTC.

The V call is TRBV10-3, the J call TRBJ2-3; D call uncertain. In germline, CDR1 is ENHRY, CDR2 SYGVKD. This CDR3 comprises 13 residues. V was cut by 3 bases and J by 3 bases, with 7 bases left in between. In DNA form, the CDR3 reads TGTGCCATCAGTGAAGGCCTGACAGATACGCAGTATTTT. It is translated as CAISEGLTDTQYF.

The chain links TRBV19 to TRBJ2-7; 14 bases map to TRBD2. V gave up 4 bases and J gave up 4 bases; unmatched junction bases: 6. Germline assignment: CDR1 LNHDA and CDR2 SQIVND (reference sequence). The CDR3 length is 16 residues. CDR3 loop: CASSRGLAGEKYEQYF. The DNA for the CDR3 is TGTGCCAGTAGTAGGGGACTAGCGGGAGAGAAGTACGAGCAGTACTTC. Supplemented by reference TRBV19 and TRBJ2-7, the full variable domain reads DGGITQSPKYLFRKEGQNVTLSCEQNLNHDAMYWYRQDPGQGLRLIYYSQIVNDFQKGDIAEGYSVSREKKESFPLTVTSAQKNPTAFYLCASSRGLAGEKYEQYFGPGTRLTVT.

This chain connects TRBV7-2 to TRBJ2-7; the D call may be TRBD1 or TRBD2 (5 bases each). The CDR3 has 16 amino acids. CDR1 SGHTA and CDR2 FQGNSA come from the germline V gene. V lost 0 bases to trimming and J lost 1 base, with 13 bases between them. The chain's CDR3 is CASSLAPGTVSYEQYF. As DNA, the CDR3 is TGTGCCAGCAGCTTAGCCCCCGGGACGGTATCCTACGAGCAGTACTTC.

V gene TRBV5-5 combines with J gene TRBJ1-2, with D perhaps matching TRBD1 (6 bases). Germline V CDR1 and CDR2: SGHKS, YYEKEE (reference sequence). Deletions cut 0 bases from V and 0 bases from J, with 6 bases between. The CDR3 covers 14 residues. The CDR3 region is CASSLGQANYGYTF. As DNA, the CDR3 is TGTGCCAGCAGCTTGGGACAGGCTAACTATGGCTACACCTTC.

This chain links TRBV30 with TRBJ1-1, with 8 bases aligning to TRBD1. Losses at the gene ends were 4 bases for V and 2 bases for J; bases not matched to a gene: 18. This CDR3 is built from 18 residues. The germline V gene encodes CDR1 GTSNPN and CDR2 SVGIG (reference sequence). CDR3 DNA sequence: TGTGCCTGGATTCAAGACAGGGGAGGAAGGGGACTTAACACTGAAGCTTTCTTT. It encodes CAWIQDRGGRGLNTEAFF.

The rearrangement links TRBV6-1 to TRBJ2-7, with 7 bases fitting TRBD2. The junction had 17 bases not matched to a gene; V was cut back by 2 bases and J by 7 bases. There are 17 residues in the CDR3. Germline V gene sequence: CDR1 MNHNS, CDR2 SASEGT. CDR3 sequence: CASSEFRLAGGRKEQYF. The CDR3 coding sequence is TGTGCCAGCAGTGAATTCCGTCTAGCTGGCGGGAGAAAGGAGCAGTACTTC.

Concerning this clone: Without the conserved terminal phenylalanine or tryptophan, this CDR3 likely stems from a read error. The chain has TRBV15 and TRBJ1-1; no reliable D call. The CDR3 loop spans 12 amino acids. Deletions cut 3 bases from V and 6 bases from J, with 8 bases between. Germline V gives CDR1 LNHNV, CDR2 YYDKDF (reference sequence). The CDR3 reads CATSRREAEAFS. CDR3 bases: TGTGCCACCAGCAGGAGGGAGGCTGAAGCTTTCTCT.

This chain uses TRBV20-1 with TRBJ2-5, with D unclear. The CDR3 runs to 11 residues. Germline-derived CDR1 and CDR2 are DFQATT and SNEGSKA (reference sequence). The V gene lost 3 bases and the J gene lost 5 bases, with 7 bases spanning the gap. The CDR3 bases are TGCAGTGCTAGTTGGGATGAGACCCAGTACTTC. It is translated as CSASWDETQYF.

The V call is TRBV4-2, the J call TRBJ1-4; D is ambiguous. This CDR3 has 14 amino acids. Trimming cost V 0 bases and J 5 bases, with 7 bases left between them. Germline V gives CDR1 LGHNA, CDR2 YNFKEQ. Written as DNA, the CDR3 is TGTGCCAGCAGCCAAGATCGCGGGAATGAAAAACTGTTTTTT. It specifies CASSQDRGNEKLFF.

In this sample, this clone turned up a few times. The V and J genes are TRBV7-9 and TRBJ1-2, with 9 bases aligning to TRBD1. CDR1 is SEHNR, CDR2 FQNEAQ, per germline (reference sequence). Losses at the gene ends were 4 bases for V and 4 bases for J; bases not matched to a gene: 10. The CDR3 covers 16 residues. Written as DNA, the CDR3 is TGTGCCAGCAGCTCGCGACAGGGGGTGTCTGGCTATGGCTACACCTTC. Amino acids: CASSSRQGVSGYGYTF.

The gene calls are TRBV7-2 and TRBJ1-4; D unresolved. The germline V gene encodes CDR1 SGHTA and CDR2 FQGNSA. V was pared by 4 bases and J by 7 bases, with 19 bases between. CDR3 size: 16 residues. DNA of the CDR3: TGTGCCAGCAGCTCGAGGCGAGCTGGGGTTGGTGAAAAACTGTTTTTT. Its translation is CASSSRRAGVGEKLFF.

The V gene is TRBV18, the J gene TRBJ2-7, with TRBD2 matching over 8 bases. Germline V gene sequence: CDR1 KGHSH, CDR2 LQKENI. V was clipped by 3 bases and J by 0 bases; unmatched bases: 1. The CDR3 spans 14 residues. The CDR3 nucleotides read TGTGCCAGCTCACCGGGACTAGTCTCCTACGAGCAGTACTTC. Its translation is CASSPGLVSYEQYF.

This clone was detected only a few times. Here the CDR3 DNA reads TGTGCCAGCAGACCCAGGACTAGCTCCTACGAGCAGTACTTC. Amino acid sequence: CASRPRTSSYEQYF. The V and J genes are TRBV6-1 and TRBJ2-7, with 7 bases fitting TRBD2. CDR3 length: 14 residues. With 6 bases clipped from V and 0 bases from J, the junction kept 5 bases outside the gene matches. Germline V CDR1 and CDR2: MNHNS, SASEGT.

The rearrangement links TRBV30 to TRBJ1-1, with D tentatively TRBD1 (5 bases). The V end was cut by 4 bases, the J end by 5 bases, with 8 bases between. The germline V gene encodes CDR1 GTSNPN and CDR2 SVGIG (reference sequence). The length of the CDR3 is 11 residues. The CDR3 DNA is TGTGCCTGGAAGAGGACAACTGAAGCTTTCTTT. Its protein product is CAWKRTTEAFF.